This T cell receptor (beta chain) stems from a study of radiotherapy plus CTLA-4 blockade in lung cancer. Overall study findings and caveats: There was expansion of tumor-derived TCR clones in blood after radiotherapy plus ipilimumab.

The CDR3 spans 13 residues. V lost 6 bases to trimming and J lost 1 base, with 9 bases between them. Per germline, CDR1 LNHDA and CDR2 SQIVND (reference sequence). Generated by immunoSEQ multiplex PCR, the TCRdb table keeps only in-frame clones and is missing some. The repertoire has 81,000 or so clones, over 75% of them found once; the top ten carry roughly 15%. In the case of this clone: The antigen remains unidentified.

The sequence was obtained from a human donor with non-small cell lung cancer that progressed on radiotherapy plus ipilimumab. This sequence joins TRBV19 and TRBJ1-1, with D possibly matching TRBD1 (6 bases). Sample: peripheral blood, taken from a patient treated with radiotherapy plus ipilimumab. CDR3 sequence: CASRSRGNTEAFF. DNA for the CDR3: TGTGCCAGTAGATCCAGGGGGAACACTGAAGCTTTCTTT.